These 32 T cell receptor beta chains share one sample of origin, sequenced in a study of early T cells in non-severe SARS-CoV-2 infection. In TCRdb, the 5' RACE reads were re-called with MiXCR into one record per CDR3 protein. The repertoire has fewer than 55,000 distinct CDR3 sequences, more than 9% of them found once; the top ten carry less than 5%. Specimen: whole blood. The receptors derive from an adult who was a healthcare worker with PCR-confirmed SARS-CoV-2 infection or an uninfected control (not recorded which).

This clonotype was observed many times. V gene TRBV20-1 combines with J gene TRBJ2-1; 12 nucleotides match TRBD2. J lost 5 bases, V lost 0 bases, and 8 bases had no gene match. The germline V gene encodes CDR1 DFQATT and CDR2 SNEGSKA (reference sequence). The CDR3 covers 17 residues. The CDR3 nucleotides read TGCAGTGCTAGAGATCCTTCCAGGACTAGCGGGAACAATGAGCAGTTCTTC. Its protein is CSARDPSRTSGNNEQFF.

Regarding this clonotype: The junction departs from the called germline gene at one end, perhaps through a read error. V and J are TRBV30 and TRBJ1-2; the D is unclear. Germline lookup yields CDR1 GTSNPN and CDR2 SVGIG (reference sequence). The CDR3 has 11 residues. In nucleotides, the CDR3 is TGTGGCTGGACCGCTAACTATGGCTTCACCTTC. Translating gives CGWTANYGFTF.

This clonotype was observed many times. The CDR3 reads CASQPGGANTEAFF. The CDR3 region has the DNA TGTGCCAGCCAGCCGGGGGGGGCGAACACTGAAGCTTTCTTT. The chain uses TRBV7-8 and TRBJ1-1; tentative D call: TRBD1 (6 bases). V was pared by 8 bases and J by 1 base, with 14 bases between. CDR1 is SGHVS and CDR2 is FQNEAQ in the germline V gene. CDR3 length equals 14 residues.

V is TRBV3-1 and J is TRBJ2-3; D may correspond to TRBD1 or TRBD2 (5 bases each). V lost 2 bases, J lost 2 bases, and 11 bases lay in between. CDR3 length equals 15 residues. Germline V gene lookup returns CDR1 LGHDT and CDR2 YNNKEL (reference sequence). CDR3 sequence (DNA): TGTGCCAGCAGCCAAACCGGGACGCCCACAGATACGCAGTATTTT. This codes for CASSQTGTPTDTQYF.

This clonotype was detected only a few times. The chain joins TRBV9 to TRBJ2-2; D may be TRBD1 or TRBD2 (7 bases each). This CDR3 region has 14 residues. The ends were cut back, 4 bases at V and 6 bases at J, with 13 bases in the middle. Germline CDR1 and CDR2: SGDLS and YYNGEE. In DNA, the CDR3 is TGTGCCAGCAGCTCAGGGGGGGACCCCGGGGAGCTGTTTTTT. It is translated as CASSSGGDPGELFF.

This clonotype was recorded many times. The chain has TRBV5-6 and TRBJ2-7; a weak D match, TRBD2 (6 bases). Trimming pared 1 base from V and 7 bases from J, leaving 9 bases between. The CDR3 totals 12 residues. Germline V gives CDR1 SGHDT, CDR2 YYEEEE. DNA for the CDR3: TGTGCCAGCAGCTTGACCGGGAGAGAGCAGTACTTC. Translated: CASSLTGREQYF.

Notes on this clonotype: A junction boundary mismatches the germline segment, possibly from a read error. The chain carries TRBV20-1 and TRBJ2-1; 8 bases align to TRBD2. The CDR3 has 14 amino acids. The germline V gene has CDR1 DFQATT and CDR2 SNEGSKA (reference sequence). As DNA, the CDR3 is TGCAGTGCTAGCGGGGGGGCCCTATACAATGAGCAGCTCTTC. It encodes CSASGGALYNEQLF.

To note about this clonotype: This may come from a read error, since a much larger clone is one base off. V gene TRBV7-2 combines with J gene TRBJ2-2; D gene ambiguous. CDR3 length equals 14 residues. CDR1 is SGHTA, CDR2 FQGNSA, per germline. CDR3 sequence reads: CASSPRSNIGELFF. CDR3 nucleotide sequence: TGTGCCAGCAGCCCACGGTCGAACATCGGGGAGCTGTTTTTT.

Ten or more counts support this clonotype. This chain uses TRBV2 with TRBJ2-7, with 9 bases aligning to TRBD2. V shed 6 bases and J 8 bases; nucleotides not matched to a gene: 11. Germline CDR1 reads SNHLY; CDR2 reads FYNNEI. The CDR3 covers 14 residues. The CDR3 DNA sequence: TGTGCCAGCAGGGTGACTAGCGGAGGTCTCAAGCAGTACTTC. It specifies CASRVTSGGLKQYF.

This clonotype showed up just a few times. The V gene is TRBV19, the J gene TRBJ2-2, with D unresolved. Trimming pared 5 bases from V and 4 bases from J, leaving 17 bases between. CDR1 is LNHDA and CDR2 is SQIVND in the germline V gene (reference sequence). The CDR3 contains 16 residues. The CDR3 region is CASSSPPTVGTGELFF. The CDR3 region has the DNA TGTGCCAGTAGTTCCCCCCCCACAGTGGGCACCGGGGAGCTGTTTTTT.

The table lists this clonotype with many counts. The chain links TRBV7-9 to TRBJ1-1; no reliable D call. V lost 5 bases and J lost 4, with 11 bases in between. Germline V gene lookup returns CDR1 SEHNR and CDR2 FQNEAQ (reference sequence). This CDR3 region has 13 residues. The CDR3 sequence: CASSPVTGTEAFF. The CDR3 DNA reads as TGTGCCAGCAGCCCGGTGACGGGCACTGAAGCTTTCTTT.

The sample holds many counts of this clonotype. The chain joins TRBV7-6 to TRBJ2-7; TRBD1 aligns across 7 bases. There are 14 residues in the CDR3. V lost 2 bases to trimming and J lost 3 bases; unmatched junction nucleotides: 4. The V gene's germline CDR1 is SGHVS and CDR2 FNYEAQ. CDR3 DNA sequence: TGTGCCAGCAGCTTAATAGGACAGGACTACGAGCAGTACTTC. This sequence encodes CASSLIGQDYEQYF.

This clonotype has a handful of counts. V usage is TRBV19 and J usage is TRBJ2-3; D unresolved. V dropped 6 bases and J dropped 4 bases, with 14 bases sitting between them. Germline V gene sequence: CDR1 LNHDA, CDR2 SQIVND (reference sequence). The CDR3 sequence is 14 residues long. CDR3: CASSKDPQSDTQYF. CDR3 coding DNA: TGTGCCAGTAGCAAGGACCCGCAGTCAGATACGCAGTATTTT.

This clonotype appeared many times. The J gene is TRBJ2-3, the V gene TRBV11-2; D is unclear. Trimming cost V 2 bases and J 3 bases, with 12 bases left between them. The CDR3 is made up of 15 amino acids. The germline CDR1 and CDR2 sequences are SGHAT and FQNNGV. The CDR3 DNA sequence: TGTGCCAGCAGCTTATCGGTCAGCTTAACAGATACGCAGTATTTT. The encoded protein is CASSLSVSLTDTQYF.

The table lists this clonotype with many counts. The rearrangement links TRBV2 to TRBJ2-7; D tentatively fits TRBD1 or TRBD2 (6 bases each). The germline CDR1 and CDR2 sequences are SNHLY and FYNNEI. This CDR3 is 15 amino acids long. The ends were cut back, 0 bases at V and 0 bases at J, with 9 bases in the middle. The CDR3 bases are TGTGCCAGCAGTGAAGCTAGGGGGGACTCCTACGAGCAGTACTTC. Residues: CASSEARGDSYEQYF. Variable domain in full (rest from reference TRBV2 and TRBJ2-7): EPEVTQTPSHQVTQMGQEVILRCVPISNHLYFYWYRQILGQKVEFLVSFYNNEISEKSEIFDDQFSVERPDGSNFTLKIRSTKLEDSAMYFCASSEARGDSYEQYFGPGTRLTVT.

This clonotype has more than one count but fewer than ten. The chain links TRBV12-3 or TRBV12-4 to TRBJ2-4; a possible D gene is TRBD1 (5 bases). This CDR3 comprises 12 residues. Between the trimmed V and J ends, which lost 6 bases and 8 bases, there was a span of 11 bases. The CDR3 nucleotides are TGTGCCAGCAGCGGACATCAGGACATTCAGTACTTC. Amino acids: CASSGHQDIQYF.

This clonotype was detected ten times or more. This chain joins TRBV29-1 and TRBJ2-7; TRBD1 matches at 10 bases. With V trimmed by 0 bases and J by 5 bases, 13 bases remained unmatched. Germline CDR1 reads SQVTM; CDR2 reads ANQGSEA. The CDR3 length is 17 residues. This CDR3 reads CSVEDSVGDRGDHEQYF. The CDR3 coding sequence is TGCAGCGTTGAAGACAGTGTAGGGGACAGGGGCGACCACGAGCAGTACTTC.

In this sample, this clonotype turned up many times. CDR3 protein: CSAPPDRAYEQYF. DNA for the CDR3: TGCAGCGCCCCCCCGGACCGAGCCTACGAGCAGTACTTC. V is TRBV20-1 and J is TRBJ2-7; no reliable D call. CDR1 is DFQATT and CDR2 is SNEGSKA in the germline V gene (reference sequence). CDR3 length: 13 amino acids.

This clonotype was detected many times. This chain uses TRBV20-1 with TRBJ2-3; perhaps TRBD2 as D (6 bases). The V and J ends lost 3 bases and 2 bases respectively, with 15 bases between them. This CDR3 region has 15 residues. Looked up from germline, CDR1 is DFQATT and CDR2 is SNEGSKA (reference sequence). CDR3: CSARAGPEPTDTQYF. As DNA, the CDR3 is TGCAGTGCTAGGGCGGGGCCCGAACCCACAGATACGCAGTATTTT.

The table lists this clonotype with many counts. The chain couples TRBV7-9 to TRBJ2-3; the match to TRBD1 covers 8 bases. The V segment lost 6 bases and the J segment 2 bases; nucleotides outside the gene matches: 7. CDR3 length equals 15 residues. Germline CDR1 reads SEHNR; CDR2 reads FQNEAQ (reference sequence). CDR3 in DNA: TGTGCCAGCAGTCAGACAGGGGAGATCACAGATACGCAGTATTTT. Amino acid sequence: CASSQTGEITDTQYF.

Many counts were recorded for this clonotype. This chain uses TRBV7-2 with TRBJ2-1; D ambiguous. Between the trimmed V and J ends, which lost 6 bases and 0 bases, there was a span of 15 bases. CDR1 and CDR2 (germline): SGHTA, FQGNSA. The CDR3 loop spans 16 amino acids. DNA of the CDR3: TGTGCCAGCAGGAGTCGGTCCGGGCTCTCCTACAATGAGCAGTTCTTC. Translation gives CASRSRSGLSYNEQFF.

This clonotype has a count of ten or more. The chain recombines TRBV10-3 with TRBJ2-2; 10 bases line up with TRBD1. V shed 7 bases and J 9 bases; nucleotides not matched to a gene: 11. Germline values: CDR1 ENHRY, CDR2 SYGVKD. The CDR3 contains 15 residues. CDR3 DNA sequence: TGTGCCATCACTATTGGGACAGGGGATAGTAGGGAGCTGTTTTTT. Protein product: CAITIGTGDSRELFF.

Ten or more counts support this clonotype. Here the CDR3 reads CASSAETDSLWYGYTF. As DNA, the CDR3 is TGTGCCAGCAGTGCGGAGACGGATAGCCTTTGGTATGGCTACACCTTC. The chain recombines TRBV6-1 with TRBJ1-2; D is uncertain. Trimming left V 4 bases short and J 5 bases short, with 20 bases between. The CDR3 length is 16 residues. CDR1 MNHNS and CDR2 SASEGT come from the germline V gene.

The genes are TRBV6-2 or TRBV6-3 and TRBJ2-1; 13 bases are shared with TRBD2. Per the germline V gene, CDR1 is MNHEY and CDR2 is SVGEGT. This CDR3 is 20 amino acids long. The ends lost 4 bases at V and 1 base at J; junction bases unmatched: 13. The CDR3 protein is CASSSARTSGSFRSYNEQFF. The CDR3 DNA is TGTGCCAGCAGTTCCGCCCGGACTAGCGGGAGTTTTAGGTCCTACAATGAGCAGTTCTTC.

The sample holds a few counts of this clonotype. The rearrangement joins TRBV5-1 to TRBJ1-2; 8 nucleotides match TRBD1. The junction had 5 bases not matched to a gene; V was cut back by 3 bases and J by 1 base. Germline V gives CDR1 SGHRS, CDR2 YFSETQ. The CDR3 has 15 amino acids. CDR3: CASSSGQAINYGYTF. CDR3 in DNA: TGCGCCAGCAGCTCGGGACAGGCGATTAACTATGGCTACACCTTC.

In this sample, this clonotype turned up many times. The chain recombines TRBV3-1 with TRBJ1-1, with unresolved D. The germline CDR1 and CDR2 sequences are LGHDT and YNNKEL (reference sequence). Trimming cost V 3 bases and J 5 bases, with 7 bases left between them. The CDR3 runs 12 residues. The CDR3 DNA sequence: TGTGCCAGCAGCCATAGGCGGACTGAAGCTTTCTTT. It is translated as CASSHRRTEAFF.

In its sample, this clonotype was seen a few times. The J gene is TRBJ2-7, the V gene TRBV30, with D possibly TRBD2 on 6 matching bases. Trimming stripped 1 base from V and 3 bases from J, with 13 bases between. Germline V lookup: CDR1 GTSNPN, CDR2 SVGIG (reference sequence). The CDR3 length is 14 residues. The CDR3 region has the DNA TGTGCCTGGAGTGGGATGGGGGGAGGCTACGAGCAGTACTTC. This codes for CAWSGMGGGYEQYF.

This clonotype was recorded a few times. The chain employs TRBV20-1 and TRBJ2-7; 7 positions agree with TRBD1. The CDR3 is 12 amino acids. Germline CDR1 reads DFQATT; CDR2 reads SNEGSKA (reference sequence). Unmatched junction bases numbered 5, after V lost 6 bases and J lost 3 bases. This CDR3 is CSARDSGYEQYF. The CDR3 coding sequence is TGCAGTGCACGGGACAGTGGCTACGAGCAGTACTTC.

In its sample, this clonotype is medium-sized. The rearrangement links TRBV6-1 to TRBJ2-3, with D possibly matching TRBD2 (6 bases). The CDR3 has 11 residues. V lost 11 bases and J 6 bases, leaving 12 bases between the germline ends. Germline V lookup: CDR1 MNHNS, CDR2 SASEGT. The CDR3 spells CAARGGDTQYF. The CDR3 nucleotides read TGTGCCGCGCGGGGAGGTGATACGCAGTATTTT.

J is TRBJ1-1 and V is TRBV6-5, with D possibly matching TRBD1 (6 bases). Germline loops: CDR1 MNHEY, CDR2 SVGAGI. The CDR3 sequence is 16 residues long. V was shortened by 0 bases and J by 5 bases, with 16 bases between the two germline ends. The CDR3 region has the DNA TGTGCCAGCAGTTACTCGATTTTTTACAGGGCAACTGAAGCTTTCTTT. Protein: CASSYSIFYRATEAFF.

This clonotype was recorded many times. V and J are TRBV7-8 and TRBJ1-6; no clear D gene. V lost 5 bases, J lost 5 bases, and 10 bases lay in between. Germline V gene data show CDR1 as SGHVS and CDR2 as FQNEAQ. The CDR3 has 14 residues. CDR3 protein: CASSPAANNSPLHF. CDR3 in DNA: TGTGCCAGCAGCCCGGCGGCCAATAATTCACCCCTCCACTTT.

This clonotype showed up many times. The chain carries TRBV5-4 and TRBJ1-2; maybe TRBD1 (6 bases). The germline CDR1 and CDR2 sequences are SGHNT and YYREEE (reference sequence). The V end was cut by 2 bases, the J end by 6 bases, with 8 bases between. The CDR3 loop spans 12 amino acids. The DNA of the CDR3 is TGTGCCAGCAGCTTACAGGGAAATGGCTACACCTTC. Translated: CASSLQGNGYTF.